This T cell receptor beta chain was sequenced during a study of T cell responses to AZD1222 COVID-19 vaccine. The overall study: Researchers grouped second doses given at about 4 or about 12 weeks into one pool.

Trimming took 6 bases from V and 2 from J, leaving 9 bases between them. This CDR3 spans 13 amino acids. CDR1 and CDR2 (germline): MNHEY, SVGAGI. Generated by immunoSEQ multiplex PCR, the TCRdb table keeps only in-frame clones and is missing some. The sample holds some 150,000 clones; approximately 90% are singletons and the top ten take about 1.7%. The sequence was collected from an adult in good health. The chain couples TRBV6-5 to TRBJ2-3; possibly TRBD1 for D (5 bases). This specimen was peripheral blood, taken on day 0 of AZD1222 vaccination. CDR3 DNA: TGTGCCAGCAGGAACAGGTACACAGATACGCAGTATTTT. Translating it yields CASRNRYTDTQYF.